Reported below is one T cell receptor beta chain. Its antigen is as yet unknown. The data belong to a study of memory CD4+ T cells and cytomegalovirus serostatus. Regarding the study as a whole: CD4+ memory repertoires contained about 40% of the roughly 150 reported CMV TCRbeta sequences. The CMV-associated TCR signature appears largely within the CD4+ memory repertoire.

Using immunoSEQ multiplex PCR, the repertoire was profiled, and TCRdb retains in-frame clones only, with some absent. The sample lists about 50,000 clones; 82% were seen once. Trimming removed 7 bases from V and 2 bases from J; junction bases left unmatched: 8. The germline CDR1 and CDR2 sequences are SQVTM and ANQGSEA. This CDR3 region has 14 residues. The sort gate was single viable CD3+CD4+CD8-CD45RO+ cells for memory CD4+ T cells. Sequencing was performed on memory CD4+ T cells from blood. The clonotype was recovered from an adult in good health and CMV-seronegative. V usage is TRBV29-1 and J usage is TRBJ2-1; the match to TRBD1 covers 7 bases. This chain's CDR3 is CSALGTETYNEQFF. CDR3 nucleotides: TGCAGCGCGCTTGGGACAGAAACCTACAATGAGCAGTTCTTC.